This T cell receptor (beta chain) was observed in a study of blood T cell repertoires in COVID-19 (dated by TCRdb to between 2020 and 2021). In the study overall: Samples from collaborators originated in the United States, Italy and Spain and spanned both the acute and convalescent phases of COVID-19. Where HLA class I and class II types were available, the types were taken from metadata supplied by the sample provider, not from assay-based typing. The material from the prospective study consisted of cDNA or gDNA derived from T cells, B-cell-depleted T cells, or PBMCs. The repertoires were made available in a free public database intended to serve as a resource for research on the immune response to SARS-CoV-2. Deeply sampled blood TCRbeta repertoires from subjects exposed to, actively infected with, or recovered from COVID-19 were included in the dataset. Nearly every sample came with metadata listing a de-identified subject ID, COVID-19 status, age in years and sex. Samples came from the ongoing ImmuneRACE study (first 160 participants) plus 1,254 subjects from 6 global collaborators.

The immunoSEQ Assay, a bias-controlled multiplex PCR, was used to amplify TCRbeta CDR3 regions from genomic DNA. The original pipeline was this. The number of nucleated cells in each sample was estimated from the amplification of reference gene primers within the assay. To quantify the absolute abundance of each unique TCRbeta CDR3 rearrangement, sequence reads were collapsed and filtered. For each sample, productive Simpson clonality was calculated as the square root of Simpson's diversity index across productive rearrangements. TCRdb's version of the immuneACCESS table is confined to in-frame rearrangements and falls short of the full clone set. An unresolved V gene accounts for under half of the shortfall where checked; the remainder is of unknown origin. For V, J and clone size, that table is used; D and trimming come from the DNA. The sample table shows 250,000 or so clones, and approximately 83% are seen once. The ten largest account for roughly 3.1% of the sample.

Participants in the prospective study were enrolled through a virtual design, were aged about 18 to 100 years, and lived in 24 United States geographic areas. In the prospective study, participants were assigned to cohorts based on the clinical history participants reported in a screening survey and a study questionnaire. ImmuneRACE Cohort 3 recovered participants were defined by two consecutive negative NP/OP PCR tests, healthcare professional clearance, or symptom resolution. Each participant in the prospective study had whole blood, serum and a nasopharyngeal or oropharyngeal swab collected by mobile phlebotomists. Over a roughly 2-month period, participants in the prospective study had the option of providing additional blood draws and questionnaires. Before DNA extraction, prospective study blood samples were shipped either frozen or at room temperature. What the study reported, not specific to this receptor: The quantity of clinical and demographic metadata differed by source and by participant and was supplied without curation.

As encoded in the germline V gene, CDR1 is MGHRA while CDR2 is YSYEKL. V is clipped by 0 bases and J by 4 bases, and the sequence between their germline boundaries is 4 bases long. The CDR3, cysteine through phenylalanine, is 13 amino acids long. Of the read, only the CDR3 DNA is kept; its 39 bases are in frame from base 1. As to this clone: The target of this receptor is not known. Per-nucleotide qualities are absent, and no much larger clonotype sits a single base away.

The sample taken for sequencing was PBMCs or T cells enriched from blood (not recorded which). The chain was built from TRBV4-1 and TRBJ1-3; the D gene is unclear. The clonotype comes from a man aged 50 or older who had recovered from COVID-19. The DNA sequence reads TGCGCCAGCAGCCAAGATTCGGGAAACACCATATATTTT. It encodes CASSQDSGNTIYF.